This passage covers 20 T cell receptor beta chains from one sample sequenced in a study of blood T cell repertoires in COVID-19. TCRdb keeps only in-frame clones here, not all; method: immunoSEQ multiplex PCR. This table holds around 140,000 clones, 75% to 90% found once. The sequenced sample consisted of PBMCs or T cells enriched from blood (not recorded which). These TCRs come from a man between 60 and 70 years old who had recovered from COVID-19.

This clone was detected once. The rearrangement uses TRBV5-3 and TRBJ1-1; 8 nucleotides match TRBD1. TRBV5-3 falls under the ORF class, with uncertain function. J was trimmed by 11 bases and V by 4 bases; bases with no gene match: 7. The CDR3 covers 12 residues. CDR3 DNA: TGTGCCAGAAGCGCCCCCACAGGGGGGGCTTTCTTT. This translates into CARSAPTGGAFF.

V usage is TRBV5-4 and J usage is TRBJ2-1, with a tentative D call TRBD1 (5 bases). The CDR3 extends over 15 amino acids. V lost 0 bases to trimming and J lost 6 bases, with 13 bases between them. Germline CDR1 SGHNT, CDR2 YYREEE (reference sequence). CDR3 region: CASSLVQRGRNEQFF. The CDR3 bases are TGTGCCAGCAGCTTGGTCCAAAGGGGTCGCAATGAGCAGTTCTTC.

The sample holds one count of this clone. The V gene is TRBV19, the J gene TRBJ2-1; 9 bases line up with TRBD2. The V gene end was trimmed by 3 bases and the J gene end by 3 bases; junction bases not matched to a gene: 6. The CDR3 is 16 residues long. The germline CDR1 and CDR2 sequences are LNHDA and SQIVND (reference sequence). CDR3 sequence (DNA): TGTGCCAGTAGTATCGGTTCTAGCGGGAACTACAATGAGCAGTTCTTC. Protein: CASSIGSSGNYNEQFF.

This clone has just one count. The CDR3 bases are TGTGCCAGTAGTTCGGGACAGGGAACTGGAAACACCATATATTTT. Protein sequence: CASSSGQGTGNTIYF. The rearrangement joins TRBV19 to TRBJ1-3; 9 bases fit TRBD1. Trimming removed 5 bases from V and 2 bases from J; junction bases left unmatched: 4. The CDR3 length is 15 residues. Per the germline V gene, CDR1 is LNHDA and CDR2 is SQIVND (reference sequence).

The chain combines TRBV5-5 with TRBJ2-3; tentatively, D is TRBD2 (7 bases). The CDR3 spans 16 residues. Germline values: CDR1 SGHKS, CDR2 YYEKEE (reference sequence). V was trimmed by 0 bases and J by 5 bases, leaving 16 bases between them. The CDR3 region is CASSLAVAGAVDTQYF. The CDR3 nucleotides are TGTGCCAGCAGCTTGGCCGTCGCGGGGGCGGTAGATACGCAGTATTTT.

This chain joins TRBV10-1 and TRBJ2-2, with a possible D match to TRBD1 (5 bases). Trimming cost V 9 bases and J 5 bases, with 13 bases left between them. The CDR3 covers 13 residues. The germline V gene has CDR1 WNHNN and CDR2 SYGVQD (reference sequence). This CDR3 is CASQAAGTGELFF. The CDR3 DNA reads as TGCGCCAGTCAGGCTGCAGGGACCGGGGAGCTGTTTTTT.

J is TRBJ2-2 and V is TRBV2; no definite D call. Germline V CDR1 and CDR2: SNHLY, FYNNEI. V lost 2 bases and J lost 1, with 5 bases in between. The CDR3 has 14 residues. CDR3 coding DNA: TGTGCCAGCAGTGAACGACAGAACACCGGGGAGCTGTTTTTT. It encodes CASSERQNTGELFF.

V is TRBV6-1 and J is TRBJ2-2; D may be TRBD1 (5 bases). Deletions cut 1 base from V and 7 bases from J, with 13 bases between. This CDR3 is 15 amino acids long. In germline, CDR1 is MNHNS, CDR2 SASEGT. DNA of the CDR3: TGTGCCAGCAGTGAAGTCCCAGGGCCGGTCGGGGAGCTGTTTTTT. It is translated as CASSEVPGPVGELFF.

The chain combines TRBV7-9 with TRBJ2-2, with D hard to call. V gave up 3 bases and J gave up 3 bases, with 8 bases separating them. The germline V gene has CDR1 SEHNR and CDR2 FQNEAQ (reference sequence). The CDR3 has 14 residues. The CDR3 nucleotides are TGTGCCAGCAGCTTTCGACTGGACACCGGGGAGCTGTTTTTT. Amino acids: CASSFRLDTGELFF.

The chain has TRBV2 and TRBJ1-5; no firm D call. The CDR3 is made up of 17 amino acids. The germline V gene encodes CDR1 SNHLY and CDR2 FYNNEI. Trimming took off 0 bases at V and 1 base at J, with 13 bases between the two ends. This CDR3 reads CASSEALGRGSNQPQHF. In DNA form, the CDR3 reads TGTGCCAGCAGTGAAGCGCTGGGCCGAGGGAGCAATCAGCCCCAGCATTTT.

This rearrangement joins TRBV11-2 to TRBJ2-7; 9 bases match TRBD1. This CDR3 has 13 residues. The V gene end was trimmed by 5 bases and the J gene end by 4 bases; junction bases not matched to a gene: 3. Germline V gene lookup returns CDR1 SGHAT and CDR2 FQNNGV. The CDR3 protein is CASSPGQGYEQYF. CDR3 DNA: TGTGCCAGCAGCCCAGGACAGGGGTACGAGCAGTACTTC.

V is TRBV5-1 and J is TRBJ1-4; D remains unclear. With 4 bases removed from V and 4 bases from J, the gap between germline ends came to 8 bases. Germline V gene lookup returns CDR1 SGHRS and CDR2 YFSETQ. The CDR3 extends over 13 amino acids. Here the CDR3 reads CASSRESNEKLFF. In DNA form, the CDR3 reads TGCGCCAGCAGCCGGGAGAGTAATGAAAAACTGTTTTTT.

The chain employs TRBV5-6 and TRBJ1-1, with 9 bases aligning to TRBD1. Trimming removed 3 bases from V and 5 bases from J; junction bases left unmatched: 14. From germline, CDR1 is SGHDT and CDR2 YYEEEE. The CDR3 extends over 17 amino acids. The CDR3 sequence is CASSSIRDRAGVTEAFF. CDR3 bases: TGTGCCAGCAGCTCAATCCGGGACAGGGCTGGTGTGACTGAAGCTTTCTTT.

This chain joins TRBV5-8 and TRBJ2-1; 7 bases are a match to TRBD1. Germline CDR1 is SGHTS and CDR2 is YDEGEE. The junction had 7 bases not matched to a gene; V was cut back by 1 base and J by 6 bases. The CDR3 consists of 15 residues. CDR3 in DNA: TGTGCCAGCAGCTTGACTGCGACAGGGCGCAATGAGCAGTTCTTC. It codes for CASSLTATGRNEQFF.

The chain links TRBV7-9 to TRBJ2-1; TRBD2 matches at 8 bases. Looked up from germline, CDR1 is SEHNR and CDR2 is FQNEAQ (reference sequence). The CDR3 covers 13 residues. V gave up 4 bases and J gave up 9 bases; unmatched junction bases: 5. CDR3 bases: TGTGCCAGCAGCTGGGGGACTAGTTCTGAGCAGTTCTTC. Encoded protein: CASSWGTSSEQFF.

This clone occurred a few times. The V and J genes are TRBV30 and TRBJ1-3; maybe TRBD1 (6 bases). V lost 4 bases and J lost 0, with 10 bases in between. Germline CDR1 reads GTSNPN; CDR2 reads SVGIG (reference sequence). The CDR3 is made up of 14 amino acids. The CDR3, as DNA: TGTGCCTGGATCGGACAGAACTCTGGAAACACCATATATTTT. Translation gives CAWIGQNSGNTIYF.

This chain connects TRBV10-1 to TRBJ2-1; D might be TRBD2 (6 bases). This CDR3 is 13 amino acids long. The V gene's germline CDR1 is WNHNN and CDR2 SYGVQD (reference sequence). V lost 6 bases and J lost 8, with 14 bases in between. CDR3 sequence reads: CASRPPGDHEQFF. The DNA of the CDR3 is TGCGCCAGCAGGCCGCCGGGGGACCATGAGCAGTTCTTC.

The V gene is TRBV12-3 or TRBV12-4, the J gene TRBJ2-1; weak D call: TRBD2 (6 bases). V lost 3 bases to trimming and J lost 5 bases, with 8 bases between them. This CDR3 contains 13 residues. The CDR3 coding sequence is TGTGCCAGCAGTTTGGAGGGGAACAATGAGCAGTTCTTC. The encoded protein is CASSLEGNNEQFF.

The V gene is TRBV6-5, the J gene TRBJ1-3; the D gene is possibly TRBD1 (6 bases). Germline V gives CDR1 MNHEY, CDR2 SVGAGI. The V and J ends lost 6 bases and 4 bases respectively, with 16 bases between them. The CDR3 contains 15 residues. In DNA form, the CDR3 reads TGTGCCAGCAGACTCTCGCGGGGGGCGGGAAACACCATATATTTT. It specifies CASRLSRGAGNTIYF.

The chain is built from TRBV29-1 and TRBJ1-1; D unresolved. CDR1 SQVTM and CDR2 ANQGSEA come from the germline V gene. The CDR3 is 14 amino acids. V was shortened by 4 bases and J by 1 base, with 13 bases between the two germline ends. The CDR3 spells CSVGWRAKNTEAFF. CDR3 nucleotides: TGCAGCGTTGGGTGGCGGGCAAAGAACACTGAAGCTTTCTTT.